The source of this T cell receptor beta chain is a study of vaccination and CD4 T cells after COVID-19 (dated by TCRdb to the early 2020s). For the study in its entirety: Every convalescent patient had a positive nasal swab PCR test for SARS-CoV-2, with mild disease in eight to ten patients and severe disease in one. The convalescent cohort comprised six males and four females, including two Hispanic individuals, seven Caucasians, two Asians and one multiracial person. Participants received two doses of either the Pfizer-BioNTech BNT162b2 vaccine (n=8) or the Moderna mRNA-1273 vaccine (n=2). Post-COVID blood samples from convalescent patients were collected a median of roughly 100 days after diagnosis, with a range of 35 to 161 days. Post-vaccine blood samples were obtained a median of around 74 days after the second vaccine dose, with a range of about 14 to 250 days. For stimulating the cultures, overlapping spike peptide pools were used, derived from SARS-CoV-2 as well as from the common cold coronaviruses HCoV-NL63, HCoV-OC43 and HCoV-229E. In control cultures, a CEFX viral epitope pool was used as positive control, an HIV-1 Nef peptide pool was used as negative control, or no peptide was added. In 10 COVID-19 convalescent patients and a handful of infection-naive healthy vaccine recipients, the spike-specific CD4+ TCR repertoire before mRNA vaccination was compared with the repertoire after mRNA vaccination. Broader findings and caveats from the paper: The median number of SARS-CoV-2-reactive clonotypes rose from under 25 after infection to 38 after vaccination, but the change was not significant. In convalescent patients, a median around 86% of post-vaccine SARS-CoV-2-reactive clones were detected only after vaccination, suggesting vaccine-specific priming. Nearly all vaccine-specific clones in convalescent patients (304 of 307) were mono-reactive for SARS-CoV-2 spike rather than cross-reactive with common cold coronaviruses. The study included relatively few convalescent patients and did not analyze early timepoints after natural infection.

The protocol used for the library was PCR. At the Johns Hopkins FTIC core, DNA from the cultured CD4+ T cells underwent TCR sequencing with the Oncomine TCR Beta short-read assay. The QIAamp micro DNA kit was used to extract genomic DNA from the cultured CD4+ T cells. Oncomine TCR Beta libraries from cultured CD4+ T cells were pooled with unique dual indexes and sequenced on an Illumina iSeq 100. Per the original workflow: Non-productive sequences were filtered out, and CDR3s that did not start with C, did not end with F or W, or were shorter than 7 amino acids were discarded. The MANAFEST web application identified antigen-specific clonotypes by comparing peptide-stimulated wells against reference wells and other culture wells. Positive clones required FDR below 0.05, an odds ratio above 5, and productive frequency above 0.1% in at least two of three replicate wells. A clonotype was classed as cross-reactive if the clonotype showed significant expansion both in SARS-CoV-2 spike wells and in at least one common cold coronavirus spike condition. Levenshtein distances (stringdist) and unrooted phylogenetic trees (ape) in R version 3.6.1 were used to assess CDR3 homology. The public reads were reprocessed in TCRdb via fastp at Q25 and MiXCR, keeping in-frame beta chains. Rows merge per CDR3 protein into single entries with the most common DNA and genes. It is TCRdb's table, rather than the study itself, that gives the V and J calls and clone size. Across this sample there are 9,500 to 15,000 distinct CDR3 sequences, with around 50% seen only once. The top ten hold about 15% of the sample.

The treatment or condition label of this sample denotes: approximately 11-day PBMC culture with coronavirus spike peptide pools or control peptides (ViraFEST assay). The study used the ViraFEST assay, which expanded antigen-specific T cells with peptide pools and then identified expanded clonotypes by TCR sequencing. Positive SARS-CoV-2 PCR tests in the convalescent patients dated from March to December 2020, before Alpha, Beta and Delta variants emerged in the United States. More than 1.5 million PBMCs per well were cultured in IMDM with approximately 4.9% human AB serum and 8.5 to 10 IU/ml IL-2, plus 10 ug/ml peptide pools. Half of the culture medium was replaced with fresh IL-2-containing medium on days 3 and 7. After around 11 days of culture, CD4+ T cells were isolated by negative selection with the EasySep CD4+ T cell isolation kit. Ficoll-Paque Plus gradient centrifugation was used to isolate PBMCs from whole blood, and the isolated PBMCs were then either used fresh or cryopreserved at -140C. Each culture condition was generally run in triplicate wells.

In this sample, this clonotype turned up a few times. It lacks a known antigen. Base-call qualities are not available, and no considerably larger clone is one nucleotide away. The germline V gene specifies MNHNS as CDR1 and SASEGT as CDR2. Taken from cysteine to phenylalanine, the CDR3 has 15 residues. Only the CDR3 region is kept as DNA, spanning 45 bases read in frame from base 1. At the junction V is shortened by 2 bases and J by 2 bases, with 7 bases in between. This chain is built from TRBV6-1 and TRBJ1-6; no confident D gene assignment can be made. The specimen comprised cultured CD4+ T cells from blood, sampled after SARS-CoV-2 vaccination. The sequence came from a human donor with COVID-19. The CDR3 sequence is CASSEHTAYNSPLHF. The DNA sequence is as follows: TGTGCCAGCAGTGAACATACAGCCTATAATTCACCCCTCCACTTT.